This entry lists 6 T cell receptor beta chains sequenced from one sample in a study of graft-versus-host responses after intestinal transplantation. For these receptors, no antigen is known. Libraries were prepared by immunoSEQ multiplex PCR; TCRdb keeps only in-frame clonotypes and omits some of them. Of some 130,000 clones listed, over 85% are singletons. The source material was unstimulated CD4+ T cells sorted from spleen or lymph node cells, sampled before intestinal transplant. The receptors were gathered from a human donor who received an intestinal transplant.

The chain is built from TRBV13 and TRBJ1-3; D is unresolved. V lost 6 bases and J lost 3, with 12 bases in between. CDR3 length: 14 residues. Looked up from germline, CDR1 is PRHDT and CDR2 is FYEKMQ (reference sequence). Here the CDR3 DNA reads TGTGCCAGCAGGCGACGAGGCGGTGGAAACACCATATATTTT. This sequence encodes CASRRRGGGNTIYF.

This clone occurred a few times. The genes are TRBV5-1 and TRBJ1-4; D call uncertain. Germline V gene sequence: CDR1 SGHRS, CDR2 YFSETQ. The V end was cut by 0 bases, the J end by 8 bases, with 14 bases between. The CDR3 contains 15 residues. The CDR3 here is CASSLAAIGGEKLFF. The CDR3, as DNA: TGCGCCAGCAGCTTGGCGGCGATAGGAGGGGAAAAACTGTTTTTT.

The V and J genes are TRBV11-2 and TRBJ1-1; TRBD1 agrees at 7 bases. CDR1 SGHAT and CDR2 FQNNGV come from the germline V gene. V dropped 5 bases and J dropped 5; count of bases not matched to a gene: 11. The CDR3 is 15 residues long. The DNA for the CDR3 is TGTGCCAGCAGCCCCCTAAGGCGGGACAGAACTGAAGCTTTCTTT. Translated, it gives CASSPLRRDRTEAFF.

The rearrangement uses TRBV15 and TRBJ2-4; no firm D call. The CDR3 loop spans 17 amino acids. The ends were cut back, 1 base at V and 0 bases at J, with 13 bases in the middle. Per the germline V gene, CDR1 is LNHNV and CDR2 is YYDKDF (reference sequence). The CDR3 sequence: CATSRGVALVAKNIQYF. DNA of the CDR3: TGTGCCACCAGCAGAGGAGTAGCATTGGTAGCCAAAAACATTCAGTACTTC.

The J gene is TRBJ2-2, the V gene TRBV2; D might be TRBD1 (6 bases). The germline V gene encodes CDR1 SNHLY and CDR2 FYNNEI. V lost 5 bases and J lost 1, with 11 bases in between. There are 15 residues in the CDR3. The CDR3 loop reads CASSRLGQNTGELFF. In DNA, the CDR3 is TGTGCCAGCAGTCGGCTGGGACAGAACACCGGGGAGCTGTTTTTT.

V and J are TRBV15 and TRBJ2-7; D might be TRBD1 (5 bases). The CDR3 covers 16 residues. V was trimmed by 0 bases and J by 5 bases, leaving 17 bases between them. The germline V gene has CDR1 LNHNV and CDR2 YYDKDF (reference sequence). CDR3 residues: CATSRDPTVLWNEQYF. For the CDR3, the DNA is TGTGCCACCAGCAGAGATCCGACAGTCCTTTGGAACGAGCAGTACTTC.